This T cell receptor (beta chain) stems from a study of shared clonotypes between healthy human individuals. Repertoires were generated with immunoSEQ multiplex PCR, while TCRdb's copy carries only in-frame clones and drops some. Here the sample spans around 2.1 million clones, approximately 94% being singletons. Positively selected for CCR7, the CD45RO-negative cells used as naive CD8 cells excluded terminally differentiated effector memory CD45RA+ cells. Germline CDR1 is MDHEN and CDR2 is SYDVKM. V lost 2 bases, J lost 2 bases, and 7 bases stayed unmatched. The CDR3 covers 16 residues. The receptor was derived from a man aged 18 to 30 in good health. Some clones in this sample may be carry-over from other donors' samples. This sequence joins TRBV28 and TRBJ2-3; TRBD1 matches 7 bases. Sequencing used naive CD8+ T cells from PBMCs. The CDR3 sequence is CASSLRAGGYTDTQYF. The CDR3 DNA reads TGTGCCAGCAGTTTAAGGGCAGGGGGTTACACAGATACGCAGTATTTT.